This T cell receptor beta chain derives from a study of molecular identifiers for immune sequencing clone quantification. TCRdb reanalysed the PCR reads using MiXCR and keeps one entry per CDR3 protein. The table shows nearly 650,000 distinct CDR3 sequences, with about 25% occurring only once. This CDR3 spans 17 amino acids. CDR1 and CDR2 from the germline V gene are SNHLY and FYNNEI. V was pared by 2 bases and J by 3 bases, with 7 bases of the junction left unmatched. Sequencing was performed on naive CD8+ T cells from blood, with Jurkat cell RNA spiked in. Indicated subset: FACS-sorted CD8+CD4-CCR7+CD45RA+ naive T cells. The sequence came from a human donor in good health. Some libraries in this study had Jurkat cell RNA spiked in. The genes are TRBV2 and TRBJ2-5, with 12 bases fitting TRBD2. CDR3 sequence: CASSESPTSGGEETQYF. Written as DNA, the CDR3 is TGTGCCAGCAGTGAATCCCCGACTAGCGGGGGTGAAGAGACCCAGTACTTC.